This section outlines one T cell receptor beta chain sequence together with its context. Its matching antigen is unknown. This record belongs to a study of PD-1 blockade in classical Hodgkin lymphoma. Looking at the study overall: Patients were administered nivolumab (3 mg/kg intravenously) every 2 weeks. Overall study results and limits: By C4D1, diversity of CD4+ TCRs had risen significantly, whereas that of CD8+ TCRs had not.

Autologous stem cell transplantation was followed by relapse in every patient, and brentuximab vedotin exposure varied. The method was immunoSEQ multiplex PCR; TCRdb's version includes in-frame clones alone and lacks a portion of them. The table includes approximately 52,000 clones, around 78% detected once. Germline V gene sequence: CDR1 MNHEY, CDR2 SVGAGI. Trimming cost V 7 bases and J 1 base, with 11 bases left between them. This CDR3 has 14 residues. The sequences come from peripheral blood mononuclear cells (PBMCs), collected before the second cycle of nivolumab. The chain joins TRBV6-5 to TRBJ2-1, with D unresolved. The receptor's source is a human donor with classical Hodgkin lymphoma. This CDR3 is CASKGYASYNEQFF. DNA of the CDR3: TGTGCCAGCAAGGGTTACGCTTCCTACAATGAGCAGTTCTTC.